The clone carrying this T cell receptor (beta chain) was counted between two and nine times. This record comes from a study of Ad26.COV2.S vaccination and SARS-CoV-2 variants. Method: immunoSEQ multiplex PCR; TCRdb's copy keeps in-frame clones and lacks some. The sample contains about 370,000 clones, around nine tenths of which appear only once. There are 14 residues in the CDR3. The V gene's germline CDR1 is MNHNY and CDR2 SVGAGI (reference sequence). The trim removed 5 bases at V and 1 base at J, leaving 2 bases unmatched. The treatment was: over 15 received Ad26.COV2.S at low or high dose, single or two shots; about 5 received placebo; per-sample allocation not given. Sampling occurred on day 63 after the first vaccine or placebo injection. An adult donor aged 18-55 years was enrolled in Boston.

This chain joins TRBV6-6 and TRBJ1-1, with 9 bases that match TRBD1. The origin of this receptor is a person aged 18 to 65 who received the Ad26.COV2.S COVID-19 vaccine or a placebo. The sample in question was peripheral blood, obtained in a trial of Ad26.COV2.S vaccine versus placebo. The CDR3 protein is CASSRDRANTEAFF. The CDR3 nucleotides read TGTGCCAGCAGTAGGGACAGGGCGAACACTGAAGCTTTCTTT.